This TCR beta chain was captured by sequencing in a study of CD8 T cells in Susac syndrome. Treatment-naive patients with stable or active relapsing-remitting disease served as multiple sclerosis controls. When the RNA was reverse transcribed, random hexamers were used with an input of roughly 0.45 to 1 ug. TCRdb re-called the immunoSEQ multiplex PCR reads with MiXCR, one entry per CDR3 protein. The sample records 400,000 or so distinct CDR3 sequences, 75% to 90% being singletons. The CDR3 length is 17 residues. The germline V gene encodes CDR1 MNHEY and CDR2 SMNVEV (reference sequence). Trimming removed 5 bases from V and 0 bases from J; junction bases left unmatched: 10.

The rearrangement links TRBV27 to TRBJ2-5, with 9 bases that match TRBD1. The source is a human donor with multiple sclerosis. The sample taken for sequencing was CD8+ T cells from PBMCs. The CDR3 loop reads CASSNRAGTGYQETQYF. Here the CDR3 DNA reads TGTGCCAGCAGTAACCGCGCCGGGACAGGGTACCAAGAGACCCAGTACTTC.